A single sample is the source of the 14 T cell receptor beta chains below, sequenced in a study of blood T cell repertoires in COVID-19. The protocol was immunoSEQ multiplex PCR, while the TCRdb copy is restricted to in-frame clones and leaves out a portion. The table shows about 99,000 clones, with around 87% occurring only once. Sequencing input: peripheral blood. These receptor sequences come from a man aged 45 to 65 with acute or convalescent COVID-19.

The chain is built from TRBV5-1 and TRBJ1-3; D gene unclear. The germline gives CDR1 SGHRS, CDR2 YFSETQ. The CDR3 is made up of 16 amino acids. Trimming took 0 bases from V and 0 from J, leaving 10 bases between them. In nucleotides, the CDR3 is TGCGCCAGCAGCTTGGAGGGCGGGAGCTCTGGAAACACCATATATTTT. Amino acids: CASSLEGGSSGNTIYF. Full variable domain (outside the CDR3, taken from reference TRBV5-1 and TRBJ1-3): KAGVTQTPRYLIKTRGQQVTLSCSPISGHRSVSWYQQTPGQGLQFLFEYFSETQRNKGNFPGRFSGRQFSNSRSEMNVSTLELGDSALYLCASSLEGGSSGNTIYFGEGSWLTVV.

The chain carries TRBV19 and TRBJ2-3; D gene uncertain. The CDR3 is 12 amino acids. V was pared by 8 bases and J by 2 bases, with 8 bases between. Per the germline V gene, CDR1 is LNHDA and CDR2 is SQIVND (reference sequence). The CDR3 loop reads CASAHYTDTQYF. In DNA, the CDR3 is TGTGCCAGTGCGCACTACACAGATACGCAGTATTTT. The whole variable domain, remainder taken from reference TRBV19 and TRBJ2-3, is DGGITQSPKYLFRKEGQNVTLSCEQNLNHDAMYWYRQDPGQGLRLIYYSQIVNDFQKGDIAEGYSVSREKKESFPLTVTSAQKNPTAFYLCASAHYTDTQYFGPGTRLTVL.

This chain links TRBV5-1 with TRBJ2-3; 9 bases align to TRBD1. Germline V lookup: CDR1 SGHRS, CDR2 YFSETQ. V shed 1 base, J shed 8 bases, and the junction held 5 bases outside the gene matches. The CDR3 sequence is 14 residues long. Here the CDR3 reads CASSLTGGPGTQYF. The CDR3 DNA is TGCGCCAGCAGCTTGACAGGGGGCCCGGGTACGCAGTATTTT.

The V call is TRBV11-2, the J call TRBJ2-7; 15 bases line up with TRBD2. This CDR3 contains 16 residues. CDR1 is SGHAT and CDR2 is FQNNGV in the germline V gene. With V trimmed by 4 bases and J by 6 bases, 7 bases remained unmatched. In DNA, the CDR3 is TGTGCCAGCAGCTCGGGACTAGCGGGAGGATCGGGCGAGCAGTACTTC. Protein sequence: CASSSGLAGGSGEQYF.

The V and J genes are TRBV11-2 and TRBJ1-6, with a weak D call TRBD1 (6 bases). The length of the CDR3 is 14 residues. From germline, CDR1 is SGHAT and CDR2 FQNNGV. Trimming cost V 3 bases and J 10 bases, with 13 bases left between them. In DNA form, the CDR3 reads TGTGCCAGCAGCTTTGGGGACAAATCATCACCCCTCCACTTT. Translated: CASSFGDKSSPLHF.

This chain links TRBV19 with TRBJ2-1; 8 bases align to TRBD1. There are 14 residues in the CDR3. Looked up from germline, CDR1 is LNHDA and CDR2 is SQIVND (reference sequence). The V gene end was trimmed by 5 bases and the J gene end by 3 bases; junction bases not matched to a gene: 3. The CDR3 sequence is CASSSGQGYNEQFF. For the CDR3, the DNA is TGTGCCAGTAGTTCCGGACAGGGCTACAATGAGCAGTTCTTC.

The chain uses TRBV7-8 and TRBJ2-5; 11 positions match TRBD2. Trimming cost V 5 bases and J 0 bases; bases outside gene matches: 11. Germline V gene data show CDR1 as SGHVS and CDR2 as FQNEAQ. CDR3 size: 18 residues. Written as DNA, the CDR3 is TGTGCCAGCAGCATAGTAGCGGGAGGGCCTTGGTACCAAGAGACCCAGTACTTC. Its translation: CASSIVAGGPWYQETQYF.

CDR3 residues: CASSILGLNYGYTF. CDR3 nucleotides: TGTGCCAGCAGTATCCTGGGCCTAAACTATGGCTACACCTTC. V gene TRBV28 combines with J gene TRBJ1-2; no reliable D call. The germline V gene encodes CDR1 MDHEN and CDR2 SYDVKM. V was trimmed by 5 bases and J by 2 bases, leaving 12 bases between them. The CDR3 length is 14 residues.

The chain recombines TRBV14 with TRBJ1-1; 7 positions agree with TRBD1. Germline V gives CDR1 SGHDN, CDR2 FVKESK. This CDR3 has 14 residues. J was trimmed by 2 bases and V by 3 bases; bases with no gene match: 3. The CDR3 spells CASSHGDSNTEAFF. CDR3 sequence (DNA): TGTGCCAGCAGCCATGGGGACAGTAACACTGAAGCTTTCTTT. Full variable domain (missing parts from reference TRBV14 and TRBJ1-1): EAGVTQFPSHSVIEKGQTVTLRCDPISGHDNLYWYRRVMGKEIKFLLHFVKESKQDESGMPNNRFLAERTGGTYSTLKVQPAELEDSGVYFCASSHGDSNTEAFFGQGTRLTVV.

This clone has just a few counts. The chain joins TRBV6-5 to TRBJ1-1; D perhaps matches TRBD1 (5 bases). Germline-derived CDR1 and CDR2 are MNHEY and SVGAGI. The CDR3 contains 11 residues. Trimming took 7 bases from V and 3 from J, leaving 6 bases between them. This CDR3 is CASIRDTEAFF. CDR3 nucleotide sequence: TGTGCCAGCATCAGGGACACTGAAGCTTTCTTT.

This chain links TRBV6-6 with TRBJ2-3; D possibly corresponds to TRBD2 (6 bases). CDR3 length equals 14 residues. Germline CDR1 is MNHNY and CDR2 is SVGAGI (reference sequence). Trimming pared 7 bases from V and 0 bases from J, leaving 11 bases between. The CDR3 spells CASKRGTSTDTQYF. The CDR3 coding sequence is TGTGCCAGCAAGCGCGGGACTAGCACAGATACGCAGTATTTT.

There are a few counts of this clone. V gene TRBV15 combines with J gene TRBJ1-5; D is unclear. Looked up from germline, CDR1 is LNHNV and CDR2 is YYDKDF (reference sequence). This CDR3 contains 14 residues. Trimming shortened V by 0 bases and J by 7 bases, and 10 bases separated the two germline ends. The CDR3 sequence is CATSREAGAQPQHF. The CDR3 region has the DNA TGTGCCACCAGCAGAGAAGCCGGTGCGCAGCCCCAGCATTTT.

Here the CDR3 DNA reads TGTGCCAGCAGCGAGGGCGGGACAGGGAATGAAAAACTGTTTTTT. Its protein is CASSEGGTGNEKLFF. The V gene is TRBV6-6, the J gene TRBJ1-4; 9 nucleotides agree with TRBD1. The CDR3 has 15 amino acids. J lost 5 bases, V lost 6 bases, and 7 bases had no gene match. From germline, CDR1 is MNHNY and CDR2 SVGAGI (reference sequence).

The chain uses TRBV14 and TRBJ1-2, with TRBD1 matching over 7 bases. With 1 base clipped from V and 4 bases from J, the junction kept 9 bases outside the gene matches. Germline CDR1 is SGHDN and CDR2 is FVKESK. The CDR3 is 16 residues long. The CDR3 nucleotides are TGTGCCAGCAGCCAAGGTTTAGGGGGCGGCAGCTATGGCTACACCTTC. This translates into CASSQGLGGGSYGYTF.